This entry is about one T cell receptor (beta chain). What it binds is unknown. The sample is drawn from a study of T cell responses to AZD1222 COVID-19 vaccine. Per the germline V gene, CDR1 is GTSNPN and CDR2 is SVGIG (reference sequence). CDR3 size: 11 residues. V lost 3 bases to trimming and J lost 2 bases, with 5 bases between them. Second-dose groups at about 4 or about 12 weeks were pooled. Using immunoSEQ multiplex PCR, the repertoire was profiled, and TCRdb retains in-frame clones only, with some absent. Of about 74,000 clones detected, 80% to 95% appear once; the ten largest clones hold approximately 8%. Overall study findings and caveats: Donors were chiefly white British, with a greater number of females, and clonal diversity was perhaps underestimated. Close to half of spike-specific TCRs reportedly recognize unmutated variant regions.

This TCR was sampled from an adult who received the AZD1222 COVID-19 vaccine. Sequences were derived from peripheral blood, sampled 28 days after the second AZD1222 dose. The rearrangement joins TRBV30 to TRBJ2-7; D is unclear. The CDR3: CAWSVTYEQYF. In DNA, the CDR3 is TGTGCCTGGAGCGTAACCTACGAGCAGTACTTC.